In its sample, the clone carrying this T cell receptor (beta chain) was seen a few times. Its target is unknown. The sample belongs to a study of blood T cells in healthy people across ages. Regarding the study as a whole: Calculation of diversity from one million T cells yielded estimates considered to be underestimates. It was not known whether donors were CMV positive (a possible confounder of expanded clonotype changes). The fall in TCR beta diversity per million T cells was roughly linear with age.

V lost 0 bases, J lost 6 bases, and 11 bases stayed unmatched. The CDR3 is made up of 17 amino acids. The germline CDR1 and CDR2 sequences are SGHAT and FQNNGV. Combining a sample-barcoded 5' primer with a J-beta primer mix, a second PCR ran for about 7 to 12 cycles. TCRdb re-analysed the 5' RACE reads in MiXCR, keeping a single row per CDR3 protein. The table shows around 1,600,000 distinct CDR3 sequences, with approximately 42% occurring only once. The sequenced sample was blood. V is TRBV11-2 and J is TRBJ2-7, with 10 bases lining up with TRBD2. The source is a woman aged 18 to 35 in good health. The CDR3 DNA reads TGTGCCAGCAGCTTAGACCGCCGGGCTAGCGGGAGTGGCGAGCAGTACTTC. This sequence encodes CASSLDRRASGSGEQYF.